Below are 29 T cell receptor beta chains sequenced from a single sample in a study of T cell responses to AZD1222 COVID-19 vaccine. Some clones are missing from TCRdb's copy, which holds only in-frame ones; the method was immunoSEQ multiplex PCR. The sample includes 90,000 to 130,000 clones, 85% to 95% of them seen just once. The sample in question was peripheral blood, obtained on day 0 of AZD1222 vaccination. Every receptor here comes from an adult in good health.

This chain connects TRBV7-2 to TRBJ2-6; D remains unclear. Germline V gene data show CDR1 as SGHTA and CDR2 as FQGNSA. V was pared by 4 bases and J by 0 bases, with 13 bases between. The CDR3 contains 17 residues. The CDR3 here is CASSSKGFSSGANVLTF. In DNA, the CDR3 is TGTGCCAGCAGCTCCAAGGGATTCAGCTCTGGGGCCAACGTCCTGACTTTC.

The J gene is TRBJ1-4, the V gene TRBV6-4, with TRBD1 identical over 8 bases. This CDR3 contains 13 residues. The germline gives CDR1 MRHNA, CDR2 SNTAGT. The V segment lost 5 bases and the J segment 5 bases; nucleotides outside the gene matches: 1. The CDR3 reads CASSRDRNEKLFF. In DNA, the CDR3 is TGTGCCAGCAGTCGGGACAGGAATGAAAAACTGTTTTTT.

The chain carries TRBV28 and TRBJ1-1; D gene ambiguous. Per the germline V gene, CDR1 is MDHEN and CDR2 is SYDVKM. CDR3 size: 14 residues. The germline V and J ends were trimmed by 6 bases and 1 base, with 12 bases remaining between them. CDR3 sequence: CASRRLGRNTEAFF. CDR3 DNA sequence: TGTGCCAGCAGGCGATTAGGCAGGAACACTGAAGCTTTCTTT.

The rearrangement joins TRBV11-2 to TRBJ2-1; D ambiguous. This CDR3 comprises 12 residues. V gave up 6 bases and J gave up 2 bases, with 5 bases separating them. Per the germline V gene, CDR1 is SGHAT and CDR2 is FQNNGV. CDR3 bases: TGTGCCAGCAGACTTGCCTACAATGAGCAGTTCTTC. This encodes CASRLAYNEQFF. Full variable domain (missing parts from reference TRBV11-2 and TRBJ2-1): EAGVAQSPRYKIIEKRQSVAFWCNPISGHATLYWYQQILGQGPKLLIQFQNNGVVDDSQLPKDRFSAERLKGVDSTLKIQPAKLEDSAVYLCASRLAYNEQFFGPGTRLTVL.

In this sample, this clone turned up a few times. J is TRBJ2-3 and V is TRBV10-3; 10 bases match TRBD2. This CDR3 contains 15 residues. Germline lookup yields CDR1 ENHRY and CDR2 SYGVKD. Germline trimming cut 10 bases from V and 1 base from J; bases unmatched to any gene: 8. The CDR3 sequence is CATRTSGFGTDTQYF. The CDR3 DNA follows: TGTGCCACAAGGACTAGCGGTTTCGGCACAGATACGCAGTATTTT.

This clone appeared once. This rearrangement joins TRBV9 to TRBJ1-3; maybe TRBD1 (5 bases). The germline gives CDR1 SGDLS, CDR2 YYNGEE. With 4 bases removed from V and 0 bases from J, the gap between germline ends came to 14 bases. There are 16 residues in the CDR3. CDR3 in amino acids: CASSRGAGDSGNTIYF. CDR3 coding DNA: TGTGCCAGCAGCCGAGGGGCGGGGGACTCTGGAAACACCATATATTTT.

The rearrangement uses TRBV19 and TRBJ1-1; TRBD1 is a possible D gene (5 bases). The germline V gene has CDR1 LNHDA and CDR2 SQIVND (reference sequence). The ends were cut back, 1 base at V and 9 bases at J, with 9 bases in the middle. This CDR3 spans 12 amino acids. CDR3 sequence (DNA): TGTGCCAGTAGTATAGGTCGACAGCAAGCTTTCTTT. Protein sequence: CASSIGRQQAFF. The variable domain in full, with the rest retrieved from reference TRBV19 and TRBJ1-1, is DGGITQSPKYLFRKEGQNVTLSCEQNLNHDAMYWYRQDPGQGLRLIYYSQIVNDFQKGDIAEGYSVSREKKESFPLTVTSAQKNPTAFYLCASSIGRQQAFFGQGTRLTVV.

V and J are TRBV30 and TRBJ1-1, with D maybe TRBD1 (6 bases). The CDR3 consists of 11 residues. The V gene lost 5 bases and the J gene lost 4 bases, with 8 bases spanning the gap. In germline, CDR1 is GTSNPN, CDR2 SVGIG (reference sequence). In nucleotides, the CDR3 is TGTGCCTGGGCGGACAGCACTGAAGCTTTCTTT. This codes for CAWADSTEAFF.

The V gene is TRBV2, the J gene TRBJ2-6; D might be TRBD1 (6 bases). Germline loops: CDR1 SNHLY, CDR2 FYNNEI. This CDR3 has 15 amino acids. V was clipped by 5 bases and J by 2 bases, with 10 bases between them. The CDR3 DNA sequence: TGTGCCAGCAGTCCAAGGACAGCTGGGGCCAACGTCCTGACTTTC. Its translation: CASSPRTAGANVLTF.

CDR3 protein: CASSEAGRGEVGNQPQHF. CDR3 in DNA: TGTGCCAGCAGTGAAGCGGGCAGGGGGGAGGTCGGCAATCAGCCCCAGCATTTT. The chain recombines TRBV6-1 with TRBJ1-5; 7 nucleotides match TRBD1. V shed 0 bases, J shed 2 bases, and the junction held 10 bases outside the gene matches. CDR1 is MNHNS, CDR2 SASEGT, per germline. The CDR3 has 18 amino acids.

The chain carries TRBV24-1 and TRBJ1-5; no reliable D call. The CDR3 spans 14 residues. CDR1 KGHDR and CDR2 SFDVKD come from the germline V gene. The V end lost 2 bases, the J end lost 4 bases, and 8 bases lay between the germline ends. CDR3 coding DNA: TGTGCCACCAGTGATTCACCTGCTAATCAGCCCCAGCATTTT. It is translated as CATSDSPANQPQHF.

This rearrangement joins TRBV19 to TRBJ2-1, with TRBD2 matching over 16 bases. J was trimmed by 10 bases and V by 6 bases; bases with no gene match: 6. Per germline, CDR1 LNHDA and CDR2 SQIVND (reference sequence). The length of the CDR3 is 15 residues. The CDR3 DNA sequence: TGTGCCAGTAGCCCGGGACTAGCGGGGGGGGTGGAGCAGTTCTTC. Amino acid sequence: CASSPGLAGGVEQFF.

This CDR3 reads CASRTSGLYNEQFF. The CDR3 DNA is TGTGCCAGTCGGACTAGCGGACTATACAATGAGCAGTTCTTC. The V call is TRBV6-5, the J call TRBJ2-1; the match to TRBD2 covers 10 bases. The ends lost 9 bases at V and 4 bases at J; junction bases unmatched: 6. This CDR3 is built from 14 residues. From germline, CDR1 is MNHEY and CDR2 SVGAGI.

The chain recombines TRBV5-1 with TRBJ1-6; D is unclear. V gave up 0 bases and J gave up 7 bases, with 5 bases separating them. The CDR3 sequence is 13 residues long. CDR1 SGHRS and CDR2 YFSETQ come from the germline V gene. The CDR3 DNA reads as TGCGCCAGCAGCTTGGAGAGGAATTCACCCCTCCACTTT. It codes for CASSLERNSPLHF.

This clone was counted once. This chain connects TRBV7-2 to TRBJ1-3, with D possibly TRBD1 on 5 matching bases. The ends were cut back, 5 bases at V and 8 bases at J, with 16 bases in the middle. The CDR3 has 14 amino acids. Germline lookup yields CDR1 SGHTA and CDR2 FQGNSA. CDR3 nucleotide sequence: TGTGCCAGCAGCCCCACCGGGGGTATACACACCATATATTTT. Encoded protein: CASSPTGGIHTIYF.

The chain recombines TRBV28 with TRBJ2-2; 13 bases fit TRBD2. J gave up 4 bases and V 4 bases, and 6 bases lay outside the gene matches. The CDR3 is made up of 17 amino acids. CDR1 and CDR2 from the germline V gene are MDHEN and SYDVKM. The CDR3 bases are TGTGCCAGCAGTTCGGGACTAGCGGGGCTGCGCACCGGGGAGCTGTTTTTT. This encodes CASSSGLAGLRTGELFF. The full variable domain, completed using reference TRBV28 and TRBJ2-2, is DVKVTQSSRYLVKRTGEKVFLECVQDMDHENMFWYRQDPGLGLRLIYFSYDVKMKEKGDIPEGYSVSREKKERFSLILESASTNQTSMYLCASSSGLAGLRTGELFFGEGSRLTVL.

The chain is built from TRBV18 and TRBJ1-5; 11 bases are a match to TRBD1. The V and J ends lost 5 bases and 7 bases, in that order; junction bases with no gene match: 4. From germline, CDR1 is KGHSH and CDR2 LQKENI. The length of the CDR3 is 14 residues. The CDR3 region has the DNA TGTGCCAGCTCATCGGACAGGGGGCTCCAGCCCCAGCATTTT. Residues: CASSSDRGLQPQHF.

CDR3 protein: CASSQVTGAGGYTF. CDR3 bases: TGTGCCAGCAGCCAAGTTACCGGCGCGGGAGGCTACACCTTC. The chain uses TRBV14 and TRBJ1-2, with D hard to call. Germline V gene lookup returns CDR1 SGHDN and CDR2 FVKESK. CDR3 size: 14 residues. Trimming removed 1 base at V and 8 bases at J, with 14 bases between.

The chain combines TRBV2 with TRBJ1-5; 8 bases are a match to TRBD1. The trim removed 5 bases at V and 4 bases at J, leaving 7 bases unmatched. CDR1 SNHLY and CDR2 FYNNEI come from the germline V gene. The CDR3 covers 15 residues. CDR3 bases: TGTGCCAGCAGTCTAGGACAGGGTCCTAATCAGCCCCAGCATTTT. Protein sequence: CASSLGQGPNQPQHF.

V is TRBV12-3 or TRBV12-4 and J is TRBJ1-2; no firm D call. The CDR3 loop spans 11 amino acids. V lost 7 bases and J lost 2, with 5 bases in between. The CDR3 sequence is CASINNYGYTF. The CDR3 DNA reads as TGTGCCAGCATCAACAACTATGGCTACACCTTC.

This rearrangement joins TRBV4-1 to TRBJ2-7; D may be TRBD1 (5 bases). Germline V gene lookup returns CDR1 MGHRA and CDR2 YSYEKL. The CDR3 consists of 16 residues. Trimming removed 4 bases from V and 5 bases from J, with 21 bases in between. CDR3 protein: CASSRGPSRERDEQYF. The CDR3 nucleotides are TGCGCCAGCAGCCGTGGACCGTCCAGGGAAAGGGACGAGCAGTACTTC.

The chain couples TRBV11-2 to TRBJ2-5; no reliable D call. There are 12 residues in the CDR3. CDR1 is SGHAT and CDR2 is FQNNGV in the germline V gene. V lost 2 bases to trimming and J lost 5 bases, with 6 bases between them. CDR3 amino acids: CASSLLGETQYF. DNA for the CDR3: TGTGCCAGCAGCTTACTAGGGGAGACCCAGTACTTC.

The chain employs TRBV12-3 or TRBV12-4 and TRBJ1-2; tentative D call: TRBD1 (5 bases). CDR3 length equals 13 residues. V shed 2 bases and J shed 6 bases, with 10 bases lying between them. The CDR3 here is CASSLTREHGYTF. The CDR3 coding sequence is TGTGCCAGCAGTTTAACCAGGGAGCATGGCTACACCTTC.

This rearrangement joins TRBV11-3 to TRBJ2-1; D may be TRBD1 (6 bases). Germline V CDR1 and CDR2: SGHNT, YENEEA. The CDR3 loop spans 16 amino acids. With 5 bases removed from V and 5 bases from J, the gap between germline ends came to 19 bases. The CDR3 nucleotides read TGTGCCAGCAGCCCCCTCGGACAGACGGAGGACAATGAGCAGTTCTTC. It codes for CASSPLGQTEDNEQFF.

V usage is TRBV19 and J usage is TRBJ1-5, with TRBD1 matching 8 bases. The CDR3 has 16 amino acids. With 3 bases clipped from V and 0 bases from J, the junction kept 4 bases outside the gene matches. Germline lookup yields CDR1 LNHDA and CDR2 SQIVND (reference sequence). The CDR3 sequence: CASSIRGPYSNQPQHF. The CDR3 bases are TGTGCCAGTAGTATCAGGGGGCCCTATAGCAATCAGCCCCAGCATTTT. The full variable domain, completed using reference TRBV19 and TRBJ1-5, is DGGITQSPKYLFRKEGQNVTLSCEQNLNHDAMYWYRQDPGQGLRLIYYSQIVNDFQKGDIAEGYSVSREKKESFPLTVTSAQKNPTAFYLCASSIRGPYSNQPQHFGDGTRLSIL.

The J gene is TRBJ2-2, the V gene TRBV5-1; D might be TRBD1 (5 bases). The germline CDR1 and CDR2 sequences are SGHRS and YFSETQ. The CDR3 runs 15 residues. With 0 bases removed from V and 0 bases from J, the gap between germline ends came to 6 bases. The CDR3 region is CASSLGGANTGELFF. The CDR3 DNA sequence: TGCGCCAGCAGCTTGGGGGGCGCGAACACCGGGGAGCTGTTTTTT.

DNA for the CDR3: TGTGCCAGCAGCCAGGCAGGGATAAATGAAAAACTGTTTTTT. Protein product: CASSQAGINEKLFF. The rearrangement joins TRBV3-1 (or the pseudogene TRBV3-2) to TRBJ1-4, with D maybe TRBD1 (5 bases). The CDR3 totals 14 residues. CDR1 and CDR2 from the germline V gene are LGHDT and YNNKEL (reference sequence). Deletions cut 3 bases from V and 5 bases from J, with 10 bases between.

The genes are TRBV6-6 and TRBJ1-6, with 7 bases matching TRBD1. The CDR3 runs to 15 residues. In germline, CDR1 is MNHNY, CDR2 SVGAGI (reference sequence). Trimming at V came to 7 bases and at J to 10 bases, leaving 13 bases not matched to a gene. The CDR3 DNA is TGTGCCAGCATCAGTACGGGGGAAGGGGGCTCACCCCTCCACTTT. Its protein product is CASISTGEGGSPLHF.

The CDR3 sequence: CASSSVPGQVGRPQHF. CDR3 nucleotide sequence: TGTGCCAGTAGTAGCGTCCCGGGACAGGTTGGGAGGCCCCAGCATTTT. This chain joins TRBV19 and TRBJ1-5; 8 bases agree with TRBD1. The CDR3 is 16 amino acids. Losses at the gene ends were 4 bases for V and 9 bases for J; bases not matched to a gene: 14. From germline, CDR1 is LNHDA and CDR2 SQIVND (reference sequence).